The T cell receptor (beta chain) described here comes from a study of T cell changes during pregnancy in multiple sclerosis. The CDR3 totals 15 residues. Per the germline V gene, CDR1 is SGHTA and CDR2 is FQGNSA. With 3 bases removed from V and 7 bases from J, the gap between germline ends came to 18 bases. The table came from immunoSEQ multiplex PCR; TCRdb's copy has only in-frame clones and leaves some out. The sample holds some 60,000 clones, approximately 90% seen once. The receptor was isolated from a female donor with multiple sclerosis, enrolled in a pregnancy study. The input for sequencing was peripheral blood, taken after pregnancy. The chain combines TRBV7-2 with TRBJ1-2; D may be TRBD1 (6 bases). Here the CDR3 DNA reads TGTGCCAGCAGCTTCCTTGGGAGTACAGGGCCTGGCTACACCTTC. Amino acid sequence: CASSFLGSTGPGYTF. Using reference TRBV7-2 and TRBJ1-2 for the parts outside the CDR3, the full variable domain is GAGVSQSPSNKVTEKGKDVELRCDPISGHTALYWYRQSLGQGLEFLIYFQGNSAPDKSGLPSDRFSAERTGGSVSTLTIQRTQQEDSAVYLCASSFLGSTGPGYTFGSGTRLTVV.